These 15 T cell receptor beta chains originate from one sample sequenced in a study of cytomegalovirus exposure and HLA in healthy donors. TCRdb's table, derived via immunoSEQ multiplex PCR, lists solely in-frame clones and lacks some. This table holds some 140,000 clones, 84% found once. Material: PBMCs. The receptors were gathered from a woman aged 25 to 45 in good health and CMV-seronegative.

The chain links TRBV20-1 to TRBJ2-3; the D gene is possibly TRBD2 (5 bases). Germline loops: CDR1 DFQATT, CDR2 SNEGSKA (reference sequence). The CDR3 length is 11 residues. Trimming cost V 7 bases and J 5 bases, with 10 bases left between them. The CDR3 DNA reads TGCAGTGGCGAGAGGGTAGATACGCAGTATTTT. Its protein is CSGERVDTQYF.

The chain is built from TRBV4-1 and TRBJ1-1; D gene ambiguous. The V end lost 4 bases, the J end lost 5 bases, and 11 bases lay between the germline ends. The CDR3 length is 13 residues. Germline values: CDR1 MGHRA, CDR2 YSYEKL. CDR3 in amino acids: CASSRSAETEAFF. For the CDR3, the DNA is TGCGCCAGCAGCCGGAGCGCAGAAACTGAAGCTTTCTTT.

V and J are TRBV5-4 and TRBJ2-6; D unclear. This CDR3 contains 17 residues. The germline gives CDR1 SGHNT, CDR2 YYREEE (reference sequence). Deletions cut 0 bases from V and 0 bases from J, with 10 bases between. The CDR3 region has the DNA TGTGCCAGCAGCTTGGGGCAGGCCAACTCTGGGGCCAACGTCCTGACTTTC. Amino acids: CASSLGQANSGANVLTF.

The chain is built from TRBV7-6 and TRBJ2-2, with D maybe TRBD2 (7 bases). Trimming took 5 bases from V and 1 from J, leaving 26 bases between them. This CDR3 spans 20 amino acids. Germline-derived CDR1 and CDR2 are SGHVS and FNYEAQ. The DNA of the CDR3 is TGTGCCAGCAGCCCCAGTGCGGTAGCGGGCGAGGGGGGGAACACCGGGGAGCTGTTTTTT. Protein product: CASSPSAVAGEGGNTGELFF.

This clone has a handful of counts. The chain recombines TRBV5-4 with TRBJ1-1; 7 nucleotides agree with TRBD1. CDR1 and CDR2 (germline): SGHNT, YYREEE (reference sequence). After removal of 0 bases from V and 1 base from J, the junction contained 3 bases not matched to a gene. This CDR3 region has 15 residues. CDR3 protein: CASSLERGQNTEAFF. The CDR3 DNA reads as TGTGCCAGCAGCTTGGAGAGGGGGCAGAACACTGAAGCTTTCTTT.

The rearrangement joins TRBV13 to TRBJ2-7; 8 bases map to TRBD1. V was pared by 5 bases and J by 1 base, with 7 bases of the junction left unmatched. The CDR3 spans 15 residues. Germline V gene sequence: CDR1 PRHDT, CDR2 FYEKMQ (reference sequence). The CDR3 loop is CASSPTGTGSYEQYF. CDR3 sequence (DNA): TGTGCCAGCAGCCCAACCGGGACAGGATCCTACGAGCAGTACTTC.

J is TRBJ2-3 and V is TRBV6-6, with no clear D. The V end was cut by 7 bases, the J end by 8 bases, with 10 bases between. The CDR3 has 11 amino acids. The V gene's germline CDR1 is MNHNY and CDR2 SVGAGI (reference sequence). This CDR3 is CASTISGTQYF. CDR3 coding DNA: TGTGCCAGCACCATTTCGGGTACGCAGTATTTT.

The rearrangement uses TRBV9 and TRBJ2-3; 7 nucleotides line up with TRBD2. The CDR3 is 16 residues long. V was pared by 0 bases and J by 2 bases, with 6 bases of the junction left unmatched. CDR1 is SGDLS, CDR2 YYNGEE, per germline. CDR3 nucleotide sequence: TGTGCCAGCAGCGTAGGGGACCGGGGGGACACAGATACGCAGTATTTT. It translates to CASSVGDRGDTDTQYF.

This clone was seen many times. The chain links TRBV5-5 to TRBJ1-6, with 10 bases aligning to TRBD1. Germline loops: CDR1 SGHKS, CDR2 YYEKEE (reference sequence). V dropped 0 bases and J dropped 9; count of bases not matched to a gene: 3. The CDR3 spans 15 residues. The CDR3 sequence: CASSLEGQGSSPLHF. DNA of the CDR3: TGTGCCAGCAGCTTGGAGGGACAGGGGAGTTCACCCCTCCACTTT.

This chain joins TRBV5-1 and TRBJ1-5; D is uncertain. The V end lost 4 bases, the J end lost 2 bases, and 7 bases lay between the germline ends. This CDR3 is 13 amino acids long. Germline CDR1 is SGHRS and CDR2 is YFSETQ. The chain's CDR3 is CASSPEGNQPQHF. The CDR3 DNA reads TGCGCCAGCAGCCCAGAGGGCAATCAGCCCCAGCATTTT. Together with reference TRBV5-1 and TRBJ1-5, the CDR3 gives the full variable domain: KAGVTQTPRYLIKTRGQQVTLSCSPISGHRSVSWYQQTPGQGLQFLFEYFSETQRNKGNFPGRFSGRQFSNSRSEMNVSTLELGDSALYLCASSPEGNQPQHFGDGTRLSIL.

This chain links TRBV5-1 with TRBJ1-2; D possibly corresponds to TRBD1 (6 bases). The germline CDR1 and CDR2 sequences are SGHRS and YFSETQ. V was shortened by 0 bases and J by 2 bases, with 8 bases between the two germline ends. This CDR3 has 14 amino acids. The CDR3 DNA sequence: TGCGCCAGCAGCTTGGTCCAGGGGAACTATGGCTACACCTTC. Encoded protein: CASSLVQGNYGYTF.

The chain recombines TRBV7-6 with TRBJ2-5; D call uncertain. Trimming took 1 base from V and 0 from J, leaving 9 bases between them. The CDR3 totals 15 residues. Germline values: CDR1 SGHVS, CDR2 FNYEAQ. CDR3 nucleotide sequence: TGTGCCAGCAGCTTAGATGCTACGTACCAAGAGACCCAGTACTTC. Its protein product is CASSLDATYQETQYF.

This sequence joins TRBV5-6 and TRBJ2-7; D gene unclear. Trimming took 0 bases from V and 5 from J, leaving 3 bases between them. This CDR3 spans 11 amino acids. Germline V lookup: CDR1 SGHDT, CDR2 YYEEEE. The DNA of the CDR3 is TGTGCCAGCAGCTTGGTAAACGAGCAGTACTTC. Its protein product is CASSLVNEQYF.

V is TRBV28 and J is TRBJ2-7; TRBD2 aligns across 11 bases. J gave up 0 bases and V 3 bases, and 13 bases lay outside the gene matches. The CDR3 length is 19 residues. From germline, CDR1 is MDHEN and CDR2 SYDVKM. The CDR3 reads CASSFLITSGGPLSYEQYF. The CDR3 nucleotides are TGTGCCAGCAGTTTCCTAATTACTAGCGGGGGTCCCCTCTCCTACGAGCAGTACTTC.

The V gene is TRBV7-9, the J gene TRBJ2-7; the D is unclear. Germline CDR1 SEHNR, CDR2 FQNEAQ (reference sequence). V was clipped by 5 bases and J by 0 bases, with 14 bases between them. There are 15 residues in the CDR3. The CDR3: CASSPRLQSSYEQYF. CDR3 in DNA: TGTGCCAGCAGCCCCCGACTCCAAAGCTCCTACGAGCAGTACTTC.